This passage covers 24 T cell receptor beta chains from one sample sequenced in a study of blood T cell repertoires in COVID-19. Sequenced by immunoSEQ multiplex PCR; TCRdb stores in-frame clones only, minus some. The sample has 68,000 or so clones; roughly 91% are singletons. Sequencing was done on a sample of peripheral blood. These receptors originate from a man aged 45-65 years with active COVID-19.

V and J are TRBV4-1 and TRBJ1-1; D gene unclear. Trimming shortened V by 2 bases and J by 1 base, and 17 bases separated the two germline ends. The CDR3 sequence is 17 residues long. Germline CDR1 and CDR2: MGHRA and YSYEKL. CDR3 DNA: TGCGCCAGCAGCCAACCCGACCGGATGCGGGGGAACACTGAAGCTTTCTTT. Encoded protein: CASSQPDRMRGNTEAFF.

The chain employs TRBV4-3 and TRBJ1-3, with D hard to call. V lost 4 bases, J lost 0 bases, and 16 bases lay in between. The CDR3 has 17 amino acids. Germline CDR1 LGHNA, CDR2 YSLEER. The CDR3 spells CASSLRPPGSSGNTIYF. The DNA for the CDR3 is TGCGCCAGCAGCCTAAGGCCCCCGGGGAGCTCTGGAAACACCATATATTTT.

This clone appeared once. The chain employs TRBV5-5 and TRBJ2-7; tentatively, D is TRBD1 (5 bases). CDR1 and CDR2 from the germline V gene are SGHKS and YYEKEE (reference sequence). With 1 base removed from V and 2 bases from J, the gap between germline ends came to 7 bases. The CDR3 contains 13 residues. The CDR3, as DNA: TGTGCCAGCAGCTTGCGCAGGGCCTACGAGCAGTACTTC. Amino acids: CASSLRRAYEQYF.

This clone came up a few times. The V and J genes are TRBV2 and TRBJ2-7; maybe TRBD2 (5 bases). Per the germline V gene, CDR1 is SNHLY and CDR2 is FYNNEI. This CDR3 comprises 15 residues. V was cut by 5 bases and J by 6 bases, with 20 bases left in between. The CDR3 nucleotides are TGTGCCAGCAGTTTGGGAGTTCTTCTAAGGTCCGAGCAGTACTTC. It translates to CASSLGVLLRSEQYF.

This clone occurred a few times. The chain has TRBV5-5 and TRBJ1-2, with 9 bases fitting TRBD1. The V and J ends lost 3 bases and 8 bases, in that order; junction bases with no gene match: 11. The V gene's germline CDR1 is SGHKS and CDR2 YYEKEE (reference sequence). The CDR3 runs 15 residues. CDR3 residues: CASSSIGTGSRGYTF. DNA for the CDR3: TGTGCCAGCAGCTCGATTGGGACAGGGTCTCGAGGCTACACCTTC.

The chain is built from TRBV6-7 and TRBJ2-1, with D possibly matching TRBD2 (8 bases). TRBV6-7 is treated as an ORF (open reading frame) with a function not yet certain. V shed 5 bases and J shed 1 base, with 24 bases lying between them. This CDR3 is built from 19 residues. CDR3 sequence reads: CASSTPGGGDERSYNEQFF. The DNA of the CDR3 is TGTGCCAGCAGTACCCCGGGAGGGGGCGATGAAAGGTCCTACAATGAGCAGTTCTTC.

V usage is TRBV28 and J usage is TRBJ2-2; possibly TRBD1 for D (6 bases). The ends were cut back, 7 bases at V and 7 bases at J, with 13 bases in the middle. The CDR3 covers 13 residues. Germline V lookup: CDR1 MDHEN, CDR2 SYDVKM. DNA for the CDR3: TGTGCCAGCACTCTACAGGGTAGCGGGGAGCTGTTTTTT. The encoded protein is CASTLQGSGELFF. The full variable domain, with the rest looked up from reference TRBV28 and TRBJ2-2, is DVKVTQSSRYLVKRTGEKVFLECVQDMDHENMFWYRQDPGLGLRLIYFSYDVKMKEKGDIPEGYSVSREKKERFSLILESASTNQTSMYLCASTLQGSGELFFGEGSRLTVL.

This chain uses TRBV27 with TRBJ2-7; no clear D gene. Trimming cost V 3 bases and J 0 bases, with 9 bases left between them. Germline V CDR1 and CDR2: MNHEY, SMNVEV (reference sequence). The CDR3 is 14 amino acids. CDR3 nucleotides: TGTGCCAGCAGTTTTGCACGGAGCTCCTACGAGCAGTACTTC. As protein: CASSFARSSYEQYF.

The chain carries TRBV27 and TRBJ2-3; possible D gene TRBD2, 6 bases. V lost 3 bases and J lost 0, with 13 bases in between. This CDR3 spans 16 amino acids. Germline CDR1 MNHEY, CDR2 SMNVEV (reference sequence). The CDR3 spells CASSFGTPPSTDTQYF. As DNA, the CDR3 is TGTGCCAGCAGTTTCGGGACTCCTCCCAGCACAGATACGCAGTATTTT.

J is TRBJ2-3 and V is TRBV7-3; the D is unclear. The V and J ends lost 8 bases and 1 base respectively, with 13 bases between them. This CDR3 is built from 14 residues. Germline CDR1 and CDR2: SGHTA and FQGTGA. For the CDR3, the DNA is TGTGCCAGCTTCCCTAGGATCTGCACAGATACGCAGTATTTT. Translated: CASFPRICTDTQYF.

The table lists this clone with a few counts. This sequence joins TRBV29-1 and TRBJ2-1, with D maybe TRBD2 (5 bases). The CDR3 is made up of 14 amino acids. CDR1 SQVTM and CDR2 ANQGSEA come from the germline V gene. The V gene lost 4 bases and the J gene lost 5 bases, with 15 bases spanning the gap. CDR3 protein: CSVGSVEGHNEQFF. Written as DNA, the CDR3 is TGCAGCGTTGGGTCGGTAGAGGGTCACAATGAGCAGTTCTTC.

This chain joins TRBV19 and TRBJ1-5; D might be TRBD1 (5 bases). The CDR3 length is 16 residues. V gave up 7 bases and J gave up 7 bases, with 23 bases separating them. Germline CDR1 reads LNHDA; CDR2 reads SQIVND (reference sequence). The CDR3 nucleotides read TGTGCCAGTAACACCGGGGGGAAGGGACGGAGGCAGCCCCAGCATTTT. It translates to CASNTGGKGRRQPQHF.

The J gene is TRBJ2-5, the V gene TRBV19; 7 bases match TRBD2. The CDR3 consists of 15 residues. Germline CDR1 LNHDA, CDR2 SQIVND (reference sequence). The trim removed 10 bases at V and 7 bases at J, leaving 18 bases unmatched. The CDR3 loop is CATQVGAGVVGTQYF. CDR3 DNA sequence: TGTGCCACCCAGGTCGGGGCGGGAGTTGTGGGGACCCAGTACTTC.

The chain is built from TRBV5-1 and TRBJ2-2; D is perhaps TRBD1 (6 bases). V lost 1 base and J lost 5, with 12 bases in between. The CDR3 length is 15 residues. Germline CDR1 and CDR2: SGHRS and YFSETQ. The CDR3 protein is CASSLSSGETGELFF. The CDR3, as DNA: TGCGCCAGCAGCTTGTCGTCAGGGGAGACCGGGGAGCTGTTTTTT. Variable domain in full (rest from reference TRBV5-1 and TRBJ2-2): KAGVTQTPRYLIKTRGQQVTLSCSPISGHRSVSWYQQTPGQGLQFLFEYFSETQRNKGNFPGRFSGRQFSNSRSEMNVSTLELGDSALYLCASSLSSGETGELFFGEGSRLTVL.

The CDR3 DNA reads as TGTGCCAGCAGTTCCGGACTAGCGGGAGACAATGAGCAGTTCTTC. This sequence encodes CASSSGLAGDNEQFF. The chain couples TRBV28 to TRBJ2-1, with 13 bases identical to TRBD2. Per germline, CDR1 MDHEN and CDR2 SYDVKM. CDR3 length: 15 amino acids. With V trimmed by 4 bases and J by 5 bases, 2 bases remained unmatched.

CDR3 residues: CASSFLQGGNEQFF. The CDR3 nucleotides read TGTGCCAGCAGTTTTTTACAGGGAGGGAATGAGCAGTTCTTC. This chain joins TRBV27 and TRBJ2-1; D is perhaps TRBD2 (7 bases). Trimming cost V 3 bases and J 7 bases, with 13 bases left between them. CDR1 is MNHEY and CDR2 is SMNVEV in the germline V gene (reference sequence). CDR3 size: 14 residues.

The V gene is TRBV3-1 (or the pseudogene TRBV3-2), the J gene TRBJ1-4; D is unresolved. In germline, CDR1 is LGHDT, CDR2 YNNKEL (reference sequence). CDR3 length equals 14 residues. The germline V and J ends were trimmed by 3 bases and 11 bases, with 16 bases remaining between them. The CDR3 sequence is CASSQLTGSKKLFF. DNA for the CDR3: TGTGCCAGCAGCCAGCTCACGGGGAGTAAGAAACTGTTTTTT.

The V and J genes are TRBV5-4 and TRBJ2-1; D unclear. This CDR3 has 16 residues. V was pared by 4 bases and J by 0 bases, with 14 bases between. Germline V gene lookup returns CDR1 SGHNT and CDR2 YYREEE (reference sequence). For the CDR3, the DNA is TGTGCCAGCAGCGCGCCCTGGCGGAGCTCCTACAATGAGCAGTTCTTC. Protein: CASSAPWRSSYNEQFF.

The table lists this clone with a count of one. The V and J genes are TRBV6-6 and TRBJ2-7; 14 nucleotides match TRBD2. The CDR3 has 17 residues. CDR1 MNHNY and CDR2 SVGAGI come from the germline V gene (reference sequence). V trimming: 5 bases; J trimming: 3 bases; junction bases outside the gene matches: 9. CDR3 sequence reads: CASSLRLAGGPGYEQYF. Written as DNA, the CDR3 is TGTGCCAGCAGTCTCCGACTAGCGGGGGGGCCCGGCTACGAGCAGTACTTC.

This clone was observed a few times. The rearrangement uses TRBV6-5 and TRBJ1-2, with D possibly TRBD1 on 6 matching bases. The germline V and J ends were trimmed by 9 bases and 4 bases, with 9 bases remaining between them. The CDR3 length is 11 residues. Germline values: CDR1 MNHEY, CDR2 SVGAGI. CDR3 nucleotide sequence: TGTGCCAGAGGGGGGGGCTATGGCTACACCTTC. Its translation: CARGGGYGYTF.

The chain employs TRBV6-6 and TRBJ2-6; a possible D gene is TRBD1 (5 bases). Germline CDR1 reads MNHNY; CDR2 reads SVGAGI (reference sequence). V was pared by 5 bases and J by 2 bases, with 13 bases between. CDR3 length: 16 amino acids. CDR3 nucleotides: TGTGCCAGCAGTAACCAGGGCAGCGCTGGGGCCAACGTCCTGACTTTC. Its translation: CASSNQGSAGANVLTF.

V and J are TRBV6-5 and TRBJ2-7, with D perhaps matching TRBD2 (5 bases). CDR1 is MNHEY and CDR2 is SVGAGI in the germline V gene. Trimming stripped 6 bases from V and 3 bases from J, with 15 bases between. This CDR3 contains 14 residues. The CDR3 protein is CASRLGLADYEQYF. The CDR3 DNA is TGTGCCAGCAGACTTGGACTGGCTGACTACGAGCAGTACTTC.

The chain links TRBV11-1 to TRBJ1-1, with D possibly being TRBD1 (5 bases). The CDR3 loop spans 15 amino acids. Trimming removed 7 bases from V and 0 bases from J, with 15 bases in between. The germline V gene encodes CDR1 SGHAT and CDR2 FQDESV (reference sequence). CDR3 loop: CASTLRGPMNTEAFF. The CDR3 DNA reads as TGTGCCAGCACGCTGCGGGGCCCCATGAACACTGAAGCTTTCTTT.

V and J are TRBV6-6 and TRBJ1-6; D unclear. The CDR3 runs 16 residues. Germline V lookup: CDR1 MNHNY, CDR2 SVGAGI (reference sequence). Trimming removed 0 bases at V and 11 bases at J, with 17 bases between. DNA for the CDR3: TGTGCCAGCAGTTACTCGACGCGGATCGAGTCCCCACCCCTCCACTTT. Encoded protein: CASSYSTRIESPPLHF.